This T cell receptor beta chain was obtained from a study of OX40 agonist ivuxolimab in advanced cancers. Study summary: Patients were dosed with the agonistic anti-OX40 (CD134) antibody ivuxolimab. Each patient was given ivuxolimab into a vein every 2 weeks, at 0.01 to 10 mg/kg.

Points from the study as a whole: Clones of CD4+ and CD8+ blood T cells grew by week 6 at doses of 0.1 to 3.0 mg/kg.

With regard to this clone: The target antigen is unknown.

Germline V gene data show CDR1 as LNHDA and CDR2 as SQIVND (reference sequence). CDR3 size: 14 residues. The V and J ends lost 8 bases and 2 bases, in that order; junction bases with no gene match: 8. Sequencing was performed with immunoSEQ multiplex PCR; in TCRdb, only in-frame clones are kept and a portion is missing. This sample has 70,000 to 75,000 clones; over 75% occur once, and the top ten carry more than 0.5%. The clonotype originates from an adult with an advanced solid tumor such as melanoma, head and neck, liver or kidney cancer. This sequence joins TRBV19 and TRBJ2-5; 7 nucleotides match TRBD2. The sample consisted of CD4+ or CD8+ T cells sorted from blood, taken in a trial of the OX40 agonist ivuxolimab. In DNA form, the CDR3 reads TGTGCCAGTTCCACCGGGACTACTCAAGAGACCCAGTACTTC. This translates into CASSTGTTQETQYF.